These T cell receptor beta chains were read from a single sample in a study of shared clonotypes between healthy human individuals. TCRdb's table, derived via immunoSEQ multiplex PCR, lists solely in-frame clones and lacks some. The table has millions of clones, roughly 94% seen once; the top ten hold 0.13%. Sequencing was performed on naive CD4+ T cells sorted from blood. These receptors were taken from a young man in good health. CDR3s include the opening cysteine and the closing phenylalanine or tryptophan. Fields, in order: V gene, J gene, CDR3 length, clone size, D gene, CDR3 DNA, CDR3 protein. D genes are given only for firm matches. Rows may omit the clone size; those that give it use once, few, many or a size class.

TRBV6-5	TRBJ1-1	11	NA	NA	TGTGCCAGCAGTACAGGGTGGATAGCTTTCTTT	CASSTGWIAFF
TRBV14	TRBJ1-2	13	NA	NA	TGTGCCAGCAGCCAAGTTCGGGCCTATGGCTACACCTTC	CASSQVRAYGYTF
TRBV6-1	TRBJ2-2	14	NA	NA	TGTGCCAGCAGTGAAGCGACGTTTCCCGGGGAGCTGTTTTTT	CASSEATFPGELFF
TRBV11-2	TRBJ1-4	15	NA	TRBD1	TGTGCCAGCAGCCCGAACGGACAGGGGTATGAAAAACTGTTTTTT	CASSPNGQGYEKLFF
TRBV2	TRBJ1-2	13	NA	NA	TGTGCCAGCAGCCCGGATACGGGGAGTGGCTACACCTTC	CASSPDTGSGYTF
TRBV7-9	TRBJ1-2	15	NA	NA	TGTGCCAGCAGCTTAGCTGGGCGACAGGTCTATGGCTACACCTTC	CASSLAGRQVYGYTF
TRBV5-1	TRBJ2-7	15	NA	NA	TGCGCCAGCAGCTCGGGGGGGACAGGTTCCTACGAGCAGTACTTC	CASSSGGTGSYEQYF
TRBV30	TRBJ1-1	12	NA	NA	TGTGCCTGGAGTCAGGGATACACTGAAGCTTTCTTT	CAWSQGYTEAFF
TRBV27	TRBJ1-2	14	NA	TRBD1	TGTGCCAGCAGTGCCGGGACAGTTAACTATGGCTACACCTTC	CASSAGTVNYGYTF
TRBV28	TRBJ1-6	15	NA	TRBD1	TGTGCCAGCAGTTCCGCCGGGACAGAGAATTCACCCCTCCACTTT	CASSSAGTENSPLHF
TRBV2	TRBJ1-1	16	NA	NA	TGTGCCAGCTCCAACCAAGGAATTCACTTGAACACTGAAGCTTTCTTT	CASSNQGIHLNTEAFF
TRBV7-6	TRBJ2-3	17	NA	NA	TGTGCCAGCAGCTTCGGGAAGGGGCGAGACAGCACAGATACGCAGTATTTT	CASSFGKGRDSTDTQYF
TRBV4-1	TRBJ1-5	13	few	NA	TGCGCCAGCAGCCAAGAGCGGGCTCAGCCCCAGCATTTT	CASSQERAQPQHF
TRBV10-3	TRBJ2-1	12	NA	NA	TGTGCCAGTGGACTGGACGGGAATGAGCAGTTCTTC	CASGLDGNEQFF
TRBV14	TRBJ1-2	11	NA	NA	TGTGCCAGCAGCCAAGGGAGGGGCTACACCTTC	CASSQGRGYTF
TRBV18	TRBJ2-2	14	NA	NA	TGTGCCAGCTCACCGGGGCTAAACACCGGGGAGCTGTTTTTT	CASSPGLNTGELFF
TRBV2	TRBJ1-1	13	NA	NA	TGTGCCAGCAGCTCGGGACGCCTCAAAGAAGCTTTCTTT	CASSSGRLKEAFF
TRBV6-5	TRBJ2-1	14	NA	NA	TGTGCCAGCAGCGTGACTAGTTTTATGGCTGAGCAGTTCTTC	CASSVTSFMAEQFF
TRBV6-1	TRBJ1-5	12	NA	TRBD1	TGTGCCAGCAGTGAAGCTGGGCAGGGGGAGCATTTT	CASSEAGQGEHF
TRBV6-5	TRBJ2-1	15	NA	TRBD1	TGTGCCAGCAGTTCACCGGGACAGAAATACAATGAGCAGTTCTTC	CASSSPGQKYNEQFF
TRBV7-2	TRBJ1-1	13	NA	NA	TGTGCCAGCAGCCCTGACTGGTACACTGAAGCTTTCTTT	CASSPDWYTEAFF
TRBV6-1	TRBJ1-5	13	NA	NA	TGTGCCAGCAGTGGCAGCTCCAATCAGCCCCAGCATTTT	CASSGSSNQPQHF
TRBV2	TRBJ1-1	14	NA	NA	TGTGCCAGCAGTGGAACAGGGAAAGGCACTGAAGCTTTCTTT	CASSGTGKGTEAFF
TRBV5-1	TRBJ1-1	14	NA	NA	TGCGCCAGCAGCTTGGGGCAGGTGAACACTGAAGCTTTCTTT	CASSLGQVNTEAFF
TRBV18	TRBJ2-1	15	NA	TRBD1	TGTGCCAGCTCATCGCCGGGACAGGGAACCAATGAGCAGTTCTTC	CASSSPGQGTNEQFF
TRBV10-3	TRBJ2-1	16	NA	TRBD2	TGTGCCATCAGTGAATGGACTAGCGGGAGATCCGGCGAGCAGTTCTTC	CAISEWTSGRSGEQFF
TRBV28	TRBJ1-4	13	NA	NA	TGTGCCAGCAGTTTACTTAGGGATGAAAAACTGTTTTTT	CASSLLRDEKLFF
TRBV29-1	TRBJ2-5	14	NA	NA	TGCAGCGTTTGGACCGGGAGCTTTGTAGAGACCCAGTACTTC	CSVWTGSFVETQYF
TRBV6-5	TRBJ2-6	15	once	TRBD2	TGTGCCAGCAGGTCACTTAGCGGGAGCTCACACGTCCTGACTTTC	CASRSLSGSSHVLTF
TRBV4-3	TRBJ2-1	14	NA	NA	TGCGCCAGCAGCCAAGATCGTCCCTACAATGAGCAGTTCTTC	CASSQDRPYNEQFF
TRBV11-2	TRBJ2-2	17	NA	TRBD2	TGTGCCAGCAGCCTCGGCGGCGGGAGGGCCTCGGGCGGGGAGCTGTTTTTT	CASSLGGGRASGGELFF
TRBV7-9	TRBJ2-7	13	NA	NA	TGTGCCAGCAGCCCCTCCGGGACCTACGAGCAGTACTTC	CASSPSGTYEQYF
TRBV30	TRBJ2-3	16	NA	NA	TGTGCCTGGAGTGTCACTTTAGCGGCAAGCACAGATACGCAGTATTTT	CAWSVTLAASTDTQYF
TRBV30	TRBJ2-2	18	NA	TRBD2	TGTGCCTGGAGTGTGTTGTCGGGACTAGCTCAGAACACCGGGGAGCTGTTTTTT	CAWSVLSGLAQNTGELFF
TRBV10-3	TRBJ2-7	15	NA	TRBD1	TGTGCCATCAGCGGACAGGCCCAAGTCTCCTACGAGCAGTACTTC	CAISGQAQVSYEQYF
TRBV7-7	TRBJ2-1	15	NA	TRBD2	TGTGCTAGCAGCCCCCTAGCGGGCTCCTACAATGAGCAGTTCTTC	CASSPLAGSYNEQFF
TRBV4-3	TRBJ2-4	17	NA	NA	TGCGCCAGCAGCCAAGACCACAGGGACGGGGCCAAAAACATTCAGTACTTC	CASSQDHRDGAKNIQYF
TRBV2	TRBJ1-5	14	NA	NA	TGTGCCAGCAGTGAAGCACGGGAGGCTCAGCCCCAGCATTTT	CASSEAREAQPQHF
TRBV4-1	TRBJ2-7	16	NA	NA	TGCGCCAGCAGCCTGAATCTAGCGCCGAGCTCCTACGAGCAGTACTTC	CASSLNLAPSSYEQYF
TRBV25-1	TRBJ2-7	16	NA	TRBD1	TGTGCCAGCAGTGGGGGAAGGGACAGGGCCTCCTACGAGCAGTACTTC	CASSGGRDRASYEQYF
TRBV5-1	TRBJ2-7	14	NA	TRBD1	TGCGCCAGCAGCATGGACAGGGGCTCCTACGAGCAGTACTTC	CASSMDRGSYEQYF
TRBV6-1	TRBJ2-7	14	NA	TRBD1	TGTGCCAGCAGCGGGGGACAGGCCCACTACGAGCAGTACTTC	CASSGGQAHYEQYF
TRBV4-1	TRBJ2-1	14	NA	NA	TGCGCCAGCAGCCGGGGGGCAGCCTACAATGAGCAGTTCTTC	CASSRGAAYNEQFF
TRBV4-2	TRBJ2-7	13	NA	NA	TGTGCCAGCAGCCAAGGGGGGGTTTGGGAGCAGTACTTC	CASSQGGVWEQYF
TRBV6-1	TRBJ1-4	14	NA	NA	TGTGCCACCAATCTCAGGCAGTCGAATGAAAAACTGTTTTTT	CATNLRQSNEKLFF
TRBV2	TRBJ1-2	13	NA	NA	TGTGCCAGCCAGAATCGCCCCAACTATGGCTACACCTTC	CASQNRPNYGYTF